This entry describes one TCR delta chain. This same CDR3 is encoded by further DNA sequences in the sample. This CDR3 comprises 17 residues. Germline assignment: CDR1 GEAIGNYY and CDR2 EKD. With 3 bases clipped from V and 1 base from J, the junction kept 3 bases outside the gene matches. This entry belongs to a study of gamma-delta chains in newborns, infants, children. TCRdb re-called the reads with CATT. The table includes about 5,000 delta-chain clones, 3% to 3.5% detected once. The TCR comes from a child who was a newborn, infant or young child, either healthy, febrile or measles-vaccinated (not recorded which). The chain joins TRDV2 to TRDJ3, with 9 bases identical to TRDD3. The source material was blood. Here the CDR3 DNA reads TGTGCCTGTGACTCTACTGGGGGATCCTGGGACACCCGACAGATGTTTTTC. It encodes CACDSTGGSWDTRQMFF.